The 15 T cell receptor beta chains reported below all come from one sample, sequenced in a study of blood T cell repertoires in COVID-19. Clones were sequenced by immunoSEQ multiplex PCR, and TCRdb holds only the in-frame ones, with some missing. The data contain 85,000 or so clones, around 81% of them singletons. Sequencing was performed on peripheral blood. The source is an older man with acute or convalescent COVID-19.

This chain connects TRBV6-5 to TRBJ2-1; no definite D call. The CDR3 spans 14 residues. Trimming removed 0 bases at V and 0 bases at J, with 3 bases between. Germline assignment: CDR1 MNHEY and CDR2 SVGAGI. CDR3 coding DNA: TGTGCCAGCAGTTACTCCTACTCCTACAATGAGCAGTTCTTC. It translates to CASSYSYSYNEQFF.

This clone was recorded once. The V and J genes are TRBV11-2 and TRBJ1-3, with D perhaps TRBD1 (5 bases). The V gene lost 4 bases and the J gene lost 4 bases, with 14 bases spanning the gap. The CDR3 totals 15 residues. Germline-derived CDR1 and CDR2 are SGHAT and FQNNGV. CDR3: CASSSAGTSGNTIYF. The CDR3 DNA reads as TGTGCCAGCAGCTCTGCCGGGACTTCAGGAAACACCATATATTTT.

The chain recombines TRBV2 with TRBJ2-1; 7 bases are a match to TRBD2. J lost 6 bases, V lost 3 bases, and 5 bases had no gene match. CDR3 size: 14 residues. Germline values: CDR1 SNHLY, CDR2 FYNNEI. The CDR3 sequence: CASSEFRTSNEQFF. The CDR3 coding sequence is TGTGCCAGCAGTGAGTTTAGGACTAGCAATGAGCAGTTCTTC.

The chain uses TRBV6-4 and TRBJ2-1; TRBD2 matches 7 bases. This CDR3 comprises 13 residues. Unmatched junction bases numbered 13, after V lost 5 bases and J lost 15 bases. The V gene's germline CDR1 is MRHNA and CDR2 SNTAGT. The CDR3 sequence is CASSQGRGTTRFF. In DNA, the CDR3 is TGTGCCAGCAGTCAAGGTAGAGGGACTACTCGGTTCTTC.

The rearrangement uses TRBV7-9 and TRBJ1-1, with 7 positions matching TRBD1. V shed 7 bases, J shed 2 bases, and the junction held 7 bases outside the gene matches. This CDR3 spans 14 amino acids. The V gene's germline CDR1 is SEHNR and CDR2 FQNEAQ (reference sequence). The CDR3 spells CASTLNRGNTEAFF. In DNA form, the CDR3 reads TGTGCCAGCACTCTGAACAGGGGAAACACTGAAGCTTTCTTT. Together with reference TRBV7-9 and TRBJ1-1, the CDR3 gives the full variable domain: DTGVSQNPRHKITKRGQNVTFRCDPISEHNRLYWYRQTLGQGPEFLTYFQNEAQLEKSRLLSDRFSAERPKGSFSTLEIQRTEQGDSAMYLCASTLNRGNTEAFFGQGTRLTVV.

This clone was seen more than once but under ten times. The chain uses TRBV28 and TRBJ1-3, with 8 bases that match TRBD1. Germline CDR1 MDHEN, CDR2 SYDVKM. Germline trimming cut 4 bases from V and 4 bases from J; bases unmatched to any gene: 6. This CDR3 spans 15 amino acids. CDR3 sequence: CASSYPTGAGNTIYF. CDR3 sequence (DNA): TGTGCCAGCAGTTATCCGACAGGGGCCGGAAACACCATATATTTT.

The rearrangement joins TRBV11-2 to TRBJ2-7; 8 positions agree with TRBD1. The V gene end was trimmed by 1 base and the J gene end by 7 bases; junction bases not matched to a gene: 9. CDR3 length equals 15 residues. Germline CDR1 and CDR2: SGHAT and FQNNGV. The CDR3 region has the DNA TGTGCCAGCAGCTTAGCAGGGGGCCAGCGAGGGGAGCAGTACTTC. Translation gives CASSLAGGQRGEQYF. The whole variable domain, remainder taken from reference TRBV11-2 and TRBJ2-7, is EAGVAQSPRYKIIEKRQSVAFWCNPISGHATLYWYQQILGQGPKLLIQFQNNGVVDDSQLPKDRFSAERLKGVDSTLKIQPAKLEDSAVYLCASSLAGGQRGEQYFGPGTRLTVT.

This chain connects TRBV2 to TRBJ2-2; 11 bases agree with TRBD2. This CDR3 contains 16 residues. CDR1 and CDR2 (germline): SNHLY, FYNNEI. V lost 6 bases and J lost 5; bases outside the gene matches: 8. CDR3 in amino acids: CASSKTSGTWTGELFF. Here the CDR3 DNA reads TGTGCCAGCAGCAAGACTAGCGGGACGTGGACCGGGGAGCTGTTTTTT.

The chain joins TRBV6-2 or TRBV6-3 to TRBJ2-7, with TRBD1 matching over 10 bases. The CDR3 is 16 amino acids. V shed 4 bases and J 4 bases; nucleotides not matched to a gene: 10. CDR1 MNHEY and CDR2 SVGEGT come from the germline V gene. The CDR3 coding sequence is TGTGCCAGCAGTTTTGGACCGGACAGGGGGACTTACGAGCAGTACTTC. Amino acid sequence: CASSFGPDRGTYEQYF.

This clone was recorded once. This chain connects TRBV30 to TRBJ1-1; a weak D match, TRBD1 (5 bases). This CDR3 contains 13 residues. Per the germline V gene, CDR1 is GTSNPN and CDR2 is SVGIG (reference sequence). V lost 4 bases, J lost 1 base, and 10 bases lay in between. The CDR3 is CAWTITGNTEAFF. As DNA, the CDR3 is TGTGCCTGGACTATAACAGGGAACACTGAAGCTTTCTTT. Full variable domain (rest looked up from reference TRBV30 and TRBJ1-1): SQTIHQWPATLVQPVGSPLSLECTVEGTSNPNLYWYRQAAGRGLQLLFYSVGIGQISSEVPQNLSASRPQDRQFILSSKKLLLSDSGFYLCAWTITGNTEAFFGQGTRLTVV.

This chain links TRBV5-1 with TRBJ2-7; 11 nucleotides agree with TRBD1. Losses at the gene ends were 4 bases for V and 5 bases for J; bases not matched to a gene: 2. This CDR3 is 13 amino acids long. CDR1 SGHRS and CDR2 YFSETQ come from the germline V gene. In DNA form, the CDR3 reads TGCGCCAGCAGCCGGGACAGGGGGGACGAGCAGTACTTC. Protein product: CASSRDRGDEQYF.

This chain links TRBV5-4 with TRBJ2-1, with unresolved D. V gave up 0 bases and J gave up 2 bases, with 12 bases separating them. Germline-derived CDR1 and CDR2 are SGHNT and YYREEE (reference sequence). CDR3 length: 16 residues. The CDR3 DNA follows: TGTGCCAGCAGCTTGGGTCTCAACGAGCCCTACAATGAGCAGTTCTTC. This translates into CASSLGLNEPYNEQFF. Full variable domain (outside the CDR3, taken from reference TRBV5-4 and TRBJ2-1): ETGVTQSPTHLIKTRGQQVTLRCSSQSGHNTVSWYQQALGQGPQFIFQYYREEENGRGNFPPRFSGLQFPNYSSELNVNALELDDSALYLCASSLGLNEPYNEQFFGPGTRLTVL.

V and J are TRBV10-3 and TRBJ1-6; 10 bases align to TRBD1. CDR3 length equals 15 residues. Trimming took 5 bases from V and 5 from J; bases not matched to a gene: 3. Per germline, CDR1 ENHRY and CDR2 SYGVKD. The CDR3 protein is CAISSGTGDNSPLHF. As DNA, the CDR3 is TGTGCCATCAGTTCCGGGACAGGGGATAATTCACCCCTCCACTTT.

This clone was found once. The chain links TRBV7-3 to TRBJ2-7; D not certain. Trimming stripped 1 base from V and 6 bases from J, with 10 bases between. Germline-derived CDR1 and CDR2 are SGHTA and FQGTGA. The CDR3 loop spans 13 amino acids. The CDR3 reads CASSLSGVTEQYF. The CDR3 DNA reads as TGTGCCAGCAGCTTAAGCGGCGTGACCGAGCAGTACTTC.

CDR3 sequence: CASSANRGSSPLHF. DNA for the CDR3: TGTGCCAGCAGCGCGAACAGGGGGAGTTCACCCCTCCACTTT. The chain recombines TRBV27 with TRBJ1-6; 8 bases line up with TRBD1. The CDR3 length is 14 residues. The V and J ends lost 6 bases and 9 bases, in that order; junction bases with no gene match: 7. The germline V gene encodes CDR1 MNHEY and CDR2 SMNVEV (reference sequence).